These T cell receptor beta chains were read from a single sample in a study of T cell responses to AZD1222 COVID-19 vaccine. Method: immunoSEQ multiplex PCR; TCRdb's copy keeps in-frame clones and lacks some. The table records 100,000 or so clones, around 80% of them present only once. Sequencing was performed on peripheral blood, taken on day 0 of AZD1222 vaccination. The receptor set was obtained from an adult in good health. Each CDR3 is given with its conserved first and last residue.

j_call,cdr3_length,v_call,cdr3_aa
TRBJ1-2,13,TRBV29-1,CSVERGANYGYTF
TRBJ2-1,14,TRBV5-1,CASSLLGGDNEQFF
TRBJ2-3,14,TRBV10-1,CASGTGTAADTQYF
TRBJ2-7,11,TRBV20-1,CSARALYEQYF
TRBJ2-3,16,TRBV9,CASSRAGTDGRDTQYF
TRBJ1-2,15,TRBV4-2,CASSQEGFPNYGYTF
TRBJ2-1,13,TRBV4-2,CASSPAGAHEQFF
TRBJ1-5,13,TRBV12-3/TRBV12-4,CASSFLGNQPQHF
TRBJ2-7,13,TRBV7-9,CASTAATSYEQYF
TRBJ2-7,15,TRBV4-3,CASSQTRGGRNEQYF
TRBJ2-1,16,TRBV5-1,CASSLNTGVVENEQFF
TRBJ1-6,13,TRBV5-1,CASSLGANSPLHF
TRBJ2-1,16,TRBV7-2,CASSLMGTSSYNEQFF
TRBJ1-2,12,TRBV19,CASSMAGFGYTF
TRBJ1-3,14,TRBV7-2,CASSLRQGGNTIYF
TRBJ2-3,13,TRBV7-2,CASSLVRWDTQYF
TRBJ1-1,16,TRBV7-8,CASSNKGWGSGTEAFF
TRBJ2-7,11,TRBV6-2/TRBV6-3,CASSQVHEQYF
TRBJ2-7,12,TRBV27,CASSPGRGDEYF
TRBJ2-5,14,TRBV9,CASSVAGNQETQYF
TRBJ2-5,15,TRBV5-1,CASSLVGQPQETQYF
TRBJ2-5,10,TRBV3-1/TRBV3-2,CASSQETQYF
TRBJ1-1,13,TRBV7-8,CASSFDRGWEAFF
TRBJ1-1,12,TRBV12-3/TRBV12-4,CASSWGNTEAFF
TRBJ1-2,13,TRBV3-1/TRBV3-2,CASSQGQARGYTF
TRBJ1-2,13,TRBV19,CASSRGQTYGYTF
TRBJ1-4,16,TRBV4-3,CASSQVGESRDEKLFF
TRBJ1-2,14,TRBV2,CASSPAAGIYGYTF
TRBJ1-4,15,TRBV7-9,CASSLLGATNEKLFF
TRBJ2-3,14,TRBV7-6,CASSPDEGTDTQYF
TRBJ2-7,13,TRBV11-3,CASSLEGHYEQYF
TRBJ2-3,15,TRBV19,CATSRGDPGRDTQYF
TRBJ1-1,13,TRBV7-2,CASSLGFSTEAFF
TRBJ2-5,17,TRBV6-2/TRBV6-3,CASSYFAGGALQETQYF
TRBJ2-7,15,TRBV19,CASTASGAFPYEQYF
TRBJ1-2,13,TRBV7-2,CASSSRGLTGYTF
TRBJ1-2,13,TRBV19,CATEDREGVGYTF
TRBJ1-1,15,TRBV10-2,CASRTGQSLGPEAFF
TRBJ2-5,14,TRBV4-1,CASSRTQGKETQYF
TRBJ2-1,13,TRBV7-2,CASSLGRQGVRFF
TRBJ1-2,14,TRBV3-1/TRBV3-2,CASSQQQGLGGYTF
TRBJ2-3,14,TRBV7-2,CASSLGPPADTQYF
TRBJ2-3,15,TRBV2,CASSRLAGQGDTQYF
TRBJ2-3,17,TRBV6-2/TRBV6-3,CASSYARDRGFTDTQYF
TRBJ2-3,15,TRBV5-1,CASRLGGQSTDTQYF
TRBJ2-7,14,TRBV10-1,CASSGTGGTYEQYF
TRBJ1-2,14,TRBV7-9,CASSLGDSNYGYTF
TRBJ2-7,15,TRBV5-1,CASSLGTGNDYEQYF
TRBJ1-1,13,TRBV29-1,CSVRTGMNTEAFF
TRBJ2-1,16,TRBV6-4,CATSPSGGAGYNEQFF
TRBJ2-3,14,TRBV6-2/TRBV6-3,CASSYYREGQTQYF
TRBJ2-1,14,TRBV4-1,CASSQDIRDNEQFF
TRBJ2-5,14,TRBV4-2,CASSQEGSRETQYF
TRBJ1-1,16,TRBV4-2,CASSQDGTGASTEAFF
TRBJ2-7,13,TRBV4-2,CASSQEWGDEQYF
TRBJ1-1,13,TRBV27,CASSLKATTEAFF
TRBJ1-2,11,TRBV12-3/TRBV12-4,CASSQGYGYTF
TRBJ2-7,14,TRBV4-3,CASSQVQGFNEQYF
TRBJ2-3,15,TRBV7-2,CASTRLAGGTDTQYF
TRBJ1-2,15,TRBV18,CASSPEADPNYGYTF